This T cell receptor (beta chain) was profiled in a study of shared clonotypes between healthy human individuals. Notes on the study in general: An expected dependence of interdonor clonotype sharing on sequencing depth was noted.

Concerning this clone itself: Antigen specificity is unknown.

The V and J ends lost 1 base and 4 bases, in that order; junction bases with no gene match: 5. The CDR3 runs 16 residues. Germline values: CDR1 SGHAT, CDR2 FQNNGV. Using immunoSEQ multiplex PCR, the repertoire was profiled, and TCRdb retains in-frame clones only, with some absent. The table includes under 1,100,000 clones, 65% to 80% detected once. CD45RA-negative memory and CD45RA+ naive subsets were split from the CD4+ cells. V gene TRBV11-2 combines with J gene TRBJ1-3; 9 bases fit TRBD1. The sample was memory CD4+ T cells sorted from blood. Sample subset: CD45RA-negative fraction. The source is a man between 18 and 29 years old in good health. CDR3: CASSLGGTGLGNTIYF. As DNA, the CDR3 is TGTGCCAGCAGCTTAGGTGGGACAGGGCTCGGAAACACCATATATTTT. Drawing the rest from reference TRBV11-2 and TRBJ1-3, the complete variable domain is EAGVAQSPRYKIIEKRQSVAFWCNPISGHATLYWYQQILGQGPKLLIQFQNNGVVDDSQLPKDRFSAERLKGVDSTLKIQPAKLEDSAVYLCASSLGGTGLGNTIYFGEGSWLTVV.